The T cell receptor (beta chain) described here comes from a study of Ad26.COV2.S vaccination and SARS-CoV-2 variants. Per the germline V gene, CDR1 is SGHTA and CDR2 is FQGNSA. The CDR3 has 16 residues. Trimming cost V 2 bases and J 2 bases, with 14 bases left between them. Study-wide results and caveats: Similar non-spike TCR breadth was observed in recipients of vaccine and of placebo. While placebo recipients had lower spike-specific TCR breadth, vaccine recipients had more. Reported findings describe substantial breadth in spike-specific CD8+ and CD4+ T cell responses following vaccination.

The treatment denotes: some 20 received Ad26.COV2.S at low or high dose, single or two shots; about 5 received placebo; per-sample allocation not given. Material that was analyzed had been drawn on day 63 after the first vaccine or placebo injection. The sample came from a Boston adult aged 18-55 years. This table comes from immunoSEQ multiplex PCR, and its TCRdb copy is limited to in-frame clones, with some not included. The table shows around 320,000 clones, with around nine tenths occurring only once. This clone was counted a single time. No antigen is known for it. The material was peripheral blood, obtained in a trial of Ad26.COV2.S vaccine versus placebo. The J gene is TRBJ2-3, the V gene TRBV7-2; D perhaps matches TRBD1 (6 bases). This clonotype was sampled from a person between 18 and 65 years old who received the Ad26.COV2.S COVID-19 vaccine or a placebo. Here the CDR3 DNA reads TGTGCCAGCAGCTTATACGGGACAATCTACACAGATACGCAGTATTTT. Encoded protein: CASSLYGTIYTDTQYF.